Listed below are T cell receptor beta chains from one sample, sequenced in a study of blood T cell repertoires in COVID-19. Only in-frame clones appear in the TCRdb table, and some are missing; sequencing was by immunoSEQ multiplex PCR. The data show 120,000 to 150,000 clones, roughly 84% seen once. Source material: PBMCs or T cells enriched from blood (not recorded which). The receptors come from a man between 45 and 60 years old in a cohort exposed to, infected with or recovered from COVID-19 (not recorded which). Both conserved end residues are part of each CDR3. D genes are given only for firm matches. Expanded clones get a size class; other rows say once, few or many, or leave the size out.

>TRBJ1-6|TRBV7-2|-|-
CASSNNRDSPLHF
TGTGCCAGCAGCAATAACAGGGATTCACCCCTCCACTTT
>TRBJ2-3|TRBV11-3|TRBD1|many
CASSLGTGHTDTQYF
TGTGCCAGCAGCTTAGGGACAGGGCACACAGATACGCAGTATTTT
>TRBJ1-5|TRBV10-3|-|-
CASQTGSVGQPQHF
TGTGCCAGCCAAACAGGGTCGGTAGGTCAGCCCCAGCATTTT
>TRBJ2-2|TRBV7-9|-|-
CASSLGRLTGELFF
TGTGCCAGCAGCTTAGGTAGATTGACCGGGGAGCTGTTTTTT
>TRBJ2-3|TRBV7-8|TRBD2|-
CASSLVGGSSTDTQYF
TGTGCCAGCAGCTTAGTGGGCGGGAGTAGCACAGATACGCAGTATTTT
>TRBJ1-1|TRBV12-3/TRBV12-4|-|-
CASSLGGGTEAFF
TGTGCCAGCAGTCTGGGAGGGGGCACTGAAGCTTTCTTT
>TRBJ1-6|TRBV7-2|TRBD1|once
CASSLVRTGTNSPLHF
TGTGCCAGCAGCTTAGTTCGGACAGGAACGAATTCACCCCTCCACTTT
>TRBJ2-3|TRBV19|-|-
CASKGGSTDTQYF
TGTGCCAGTAAGGGCGGGAGCACAGATACGCAGTATTTT
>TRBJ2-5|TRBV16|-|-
CASSHGGRQVEETQYF
TGTGCCAGCAGCCATGGAGGTAGACAGGTCGAAGAGACCCAGTACTTC
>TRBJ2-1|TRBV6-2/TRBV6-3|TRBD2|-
CASSYTSGGSNEQFF
TGTGCCAGCAGTTATACTAGCGGGGGGTCGAATGAGCAGTTCTTC
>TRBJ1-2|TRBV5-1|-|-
CASSLAPGYGYTF
TGCGCCAGCAGCTTGGCCCCGGGCTATGGCTACACCTTC
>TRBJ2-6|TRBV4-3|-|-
CASSPGPLQPSGANVLTF
TGCGCCAGCAGTCCGGGTCCCTTACAACCCTCTGGGGCCAACGTCCTGACTTTC
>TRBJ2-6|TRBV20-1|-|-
CSASAGSGANVLTF
TGCAGTGCTAGTGCAGGGTCCGGGGCCAACGTCCTGACTTTC
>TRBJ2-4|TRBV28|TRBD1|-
CASNFGQGAAKNIQYF
TGTGCCAGCAACTTCGGACAGGGGGCAGCCAAAAACATTCAGTACTTC
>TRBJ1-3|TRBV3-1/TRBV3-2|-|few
CASSQELNSGNTIYF
TGTGCCAGCAGCCAAGAACTGAACTCTGGAAACACCATATATTTT
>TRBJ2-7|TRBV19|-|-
CASSIALDSFYEQYF
TGTGCCAGTAGTATAGCCCTGGACAGCTTCTACGAGCAGTACTTC
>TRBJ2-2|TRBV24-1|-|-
CATGGAGTGELFF
TGTGCCACCGGGGGGGCTGGGACCGGGGAGCTGTTTTTT
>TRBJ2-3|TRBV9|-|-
CASSVGSVSTDTQYF
TGTGCCAGCAGCGTAGGAAGCGTAAGCACAGATACGCAGTATTTT
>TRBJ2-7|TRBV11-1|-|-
CASTPGQVVSYEQYF
TGTGCCAGCACCCCAGGGCAGGTAGTCTCCTACGAGCAGTACTTC
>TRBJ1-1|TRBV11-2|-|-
CASSLVPTASPEAFF
TGTGCCAGCAGCTTAGTGCCGACAGCCAGCCCCGAAGCTTTCTTT
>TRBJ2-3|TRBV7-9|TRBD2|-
CASSAGGGDTQYF
TGTGCCAGCAGCGCGGGAGGGGGGGATACGCAGTATTTT
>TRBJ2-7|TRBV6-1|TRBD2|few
CASSEGHRASGGDNEQYF
TGTGCCAGCAGTGAAGGCCATAGGGCTAGCGGGGGAGATAACGAGCAGTACTTC
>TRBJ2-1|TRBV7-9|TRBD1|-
CASRGGGEQFF
TGTGCCAGCAGAGGGGGCGGGGAGCAGTTCTTC
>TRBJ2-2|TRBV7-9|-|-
CASSPVNTGELFF
TGTGCCAGCAGCCCCGTCAACACCGGGGAGCTGTTTTTT
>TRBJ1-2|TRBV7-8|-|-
CASSLDFTGLGYTF
TGTGCCAGCAGCTTAGATTTTACAGGGTTGGGCTACACCTTC
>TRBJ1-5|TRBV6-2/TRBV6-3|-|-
CASNPGQTHSNQPQHF
TGTGCCAGCAACCCGGGGCAGACCCATAGCAATCAGCCCCAGCATTTT
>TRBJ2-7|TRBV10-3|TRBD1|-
CAISEPGQGSYEQYF
TGTGCCATCAGTGAGCCGGGACAGGGCTCCTACGAGCAGTACTTC
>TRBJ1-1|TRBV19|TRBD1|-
CASRTGQGTPEAFF
TGTGCCAGTAGAACGGGACAGGGTACACCAGAAGCTTTCTTT
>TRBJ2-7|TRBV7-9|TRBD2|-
CASSIAGVYEQYF
TGTGCCAGCAGTATAGCGGGGGTCTACGAGCAGTACTTC
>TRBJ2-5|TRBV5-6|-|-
CASSWGPPAGETQYF
TGTGCCAGCAGCTGGGGTCCTCCCGCGGGGGAGACCCAGTACTTC
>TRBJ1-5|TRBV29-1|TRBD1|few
CSAQTGGSGQPQHF
TGCAGCGCCCAGACAGGGGGCTCTGGTCAGCCCCAGCATTTT
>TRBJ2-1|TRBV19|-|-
CASSRGGGNYNEQFF
TGTGCCAGTAGCCGGGGTGGGGGGAACTACAATGAGCAGTTCTTC
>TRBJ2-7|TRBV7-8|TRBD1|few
CASSRRDRIPGDEQYF
TGTGCCAGCAGCCGCCGGGACAGGATACCGGGAGACGAGCAGTACTTC
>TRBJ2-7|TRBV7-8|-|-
CASSLGSYEQYF
TGTGCCAGCAGCCTCGGTTCCTACGAGCAGTACTTC
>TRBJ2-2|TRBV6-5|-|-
CASSYSDRTNTGELFF
TGTGCCAGCAGTTACTCCGACAGGACGAACACCGGGGAGCTGTTTTTT
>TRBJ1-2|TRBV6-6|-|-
CASGKGPNYGYTF
TGTGCCAGCGGTAAGGGGCCCAACTATGGCTACACCTTC
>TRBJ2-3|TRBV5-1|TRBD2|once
CASGGLAGGRGPTDTQYF
TGCGCCAGCGGGGGACTAGCGGGGGGCCGGGGCCCCACAGATACGCAGTATTTT
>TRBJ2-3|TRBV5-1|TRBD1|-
CASSWGQDTDTQYF
TGCGCCAGCAGCTGGGGACAGGACACAGATACGCAGTATTTT
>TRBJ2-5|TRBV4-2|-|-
CASSQVPPGRGQETQYF
TGTGCCAGCAGCCAAGTCCCTCCAGGGAGGGGGCAAGAGACCCAGTACTTC
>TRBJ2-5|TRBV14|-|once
CASSQNFGLAWTKETQYF
TGTGCCAGCAGCCAAAACTTCGGCCTAGCGTGGACTAAAGAGACCCAGTACTTC
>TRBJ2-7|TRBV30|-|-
CAWSVGGTGEKEQYF
TGTGCCTGGAGTGTGGGGGGTACGGGGGAGAAGGAGCAGTACTTC
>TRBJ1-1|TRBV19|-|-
CASSLGVGDTEAFF
TGTGCCAGTAGTTTGGGCGTCGGGGACACTGAAGCTTTCTTT
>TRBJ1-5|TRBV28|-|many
CASTRGGTRGQPQHF
TGTGCCAGCACCCGCGGGGGGACGCGGGGACAGCCCCAGCATTTT
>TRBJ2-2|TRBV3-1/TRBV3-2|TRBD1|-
CASSQAQGRNTGELFF
TGTGCCAGCAGCCAAGCACAGGGGCGGAACACCGGGGAGCTGTTTTTT
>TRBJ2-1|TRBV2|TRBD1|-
CASSERVRGSYNEQFF
TGTGCCAGCAGTGAAAGAGTCAGGGGGTCCTACAATGAGCAGTTCTTC